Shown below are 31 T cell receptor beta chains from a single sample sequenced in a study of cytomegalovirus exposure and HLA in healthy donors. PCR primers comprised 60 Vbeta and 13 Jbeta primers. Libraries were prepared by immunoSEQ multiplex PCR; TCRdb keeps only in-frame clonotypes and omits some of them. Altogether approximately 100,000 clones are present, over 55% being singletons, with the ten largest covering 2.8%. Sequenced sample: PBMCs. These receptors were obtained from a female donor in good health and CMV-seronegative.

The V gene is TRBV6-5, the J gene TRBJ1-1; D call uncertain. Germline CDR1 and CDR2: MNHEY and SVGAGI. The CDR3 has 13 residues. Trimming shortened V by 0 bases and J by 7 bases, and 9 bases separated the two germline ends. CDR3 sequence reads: CASSYSIGSEAFF. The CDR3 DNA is TGTGCCAGCAGTTACTCGATCGGTAGTGAAGCTTTCTTT.

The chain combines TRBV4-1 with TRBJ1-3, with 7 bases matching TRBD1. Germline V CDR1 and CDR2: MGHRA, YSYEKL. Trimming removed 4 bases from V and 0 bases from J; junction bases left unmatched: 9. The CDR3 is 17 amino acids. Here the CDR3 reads CASSRIVRDSSGNTIYF. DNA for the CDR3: TGCGCCAGCAGCCGCATTGTCCGGGACAGCTCTGGAAACACCATATATTTT.

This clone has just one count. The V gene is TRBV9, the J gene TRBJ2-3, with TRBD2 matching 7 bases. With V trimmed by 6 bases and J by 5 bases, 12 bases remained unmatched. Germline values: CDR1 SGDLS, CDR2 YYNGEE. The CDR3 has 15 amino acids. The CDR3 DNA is TGTGCCAGCAACTCCCCGGGGCGGGAGCAAGATACGCAGTATTTT. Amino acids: CASNSPGREQDTQYF.

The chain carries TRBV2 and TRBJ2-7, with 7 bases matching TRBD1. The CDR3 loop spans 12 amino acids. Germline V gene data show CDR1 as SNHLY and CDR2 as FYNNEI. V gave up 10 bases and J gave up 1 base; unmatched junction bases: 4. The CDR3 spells CATGQDSYEQYF. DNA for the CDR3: TGTGCCACTGGACAGGATTCCTACGAGCAGTACTTC.

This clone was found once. The DNA of the CDR3 is TGTGCCAGCAGTCGGGCCGGGACAGGCTACGAGCAGTACTTC. The encoded protein is CASSRAGTGYEQYF. The V call is TRBV7-9, the J call TRBJ2-7, with TRBD1 matching over 8 bases. Germline CDR1 is SEHNR and CDR2 is FQNEAQ (reference sequence). CDR3 length: 14 residues. Trimming at V came to 6 bases and at J to 3 bases, leaving 7 bases not matched to a gene.

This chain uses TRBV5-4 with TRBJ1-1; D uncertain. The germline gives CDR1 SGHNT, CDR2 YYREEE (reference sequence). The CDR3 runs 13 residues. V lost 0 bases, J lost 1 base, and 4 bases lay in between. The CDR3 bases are TGTGCCAGCAGCTTGGGGAGGAACACTGAAGCTTTCTTT. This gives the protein CASSLGRNTEAFF.

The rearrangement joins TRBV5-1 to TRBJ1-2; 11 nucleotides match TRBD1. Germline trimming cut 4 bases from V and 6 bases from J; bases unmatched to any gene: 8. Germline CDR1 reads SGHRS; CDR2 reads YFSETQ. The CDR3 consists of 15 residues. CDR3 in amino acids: CASSPRWDRGNGYTF. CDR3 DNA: TGCGCCAGCAGCCCCCGGTGGGACAGGGGGAATGGCTACACCTTC.

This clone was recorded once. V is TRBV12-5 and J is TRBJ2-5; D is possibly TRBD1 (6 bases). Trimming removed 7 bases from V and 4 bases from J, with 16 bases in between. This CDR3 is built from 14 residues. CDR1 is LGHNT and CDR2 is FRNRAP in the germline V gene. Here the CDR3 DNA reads TGTGCTAGTGCTTCAGGGGCGCCCCTAGAGACCCAGTACTTC. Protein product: CASASGAPLETQYF.

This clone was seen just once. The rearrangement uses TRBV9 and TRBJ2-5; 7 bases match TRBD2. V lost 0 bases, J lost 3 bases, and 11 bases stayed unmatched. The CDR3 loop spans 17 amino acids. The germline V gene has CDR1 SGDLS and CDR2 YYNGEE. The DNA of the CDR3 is TGTGCCAGCAGCGTAGACGTTTGGGGCGGGAGCGAAGAGACCCAGTACTTC. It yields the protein CASSVDVWGGSEETQYF.

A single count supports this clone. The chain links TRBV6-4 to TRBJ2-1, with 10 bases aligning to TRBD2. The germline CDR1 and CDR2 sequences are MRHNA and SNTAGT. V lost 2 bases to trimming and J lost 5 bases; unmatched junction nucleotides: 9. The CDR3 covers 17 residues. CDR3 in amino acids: CASSDQYPSGRDNEQFF. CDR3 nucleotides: TGTGCCAGCAGTGACCAATATCCTAGCGGGAGAGACAATGAGCAGTTCTTC.

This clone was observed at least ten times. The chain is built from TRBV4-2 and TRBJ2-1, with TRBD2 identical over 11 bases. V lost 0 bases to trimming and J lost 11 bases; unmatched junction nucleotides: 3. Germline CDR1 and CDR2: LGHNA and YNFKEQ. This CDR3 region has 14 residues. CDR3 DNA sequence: TGTGCCAGCAGCCAAGAGGGACTAGCGGATCAGCAGTTCTTC. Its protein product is CASSQEGLADQQFF.

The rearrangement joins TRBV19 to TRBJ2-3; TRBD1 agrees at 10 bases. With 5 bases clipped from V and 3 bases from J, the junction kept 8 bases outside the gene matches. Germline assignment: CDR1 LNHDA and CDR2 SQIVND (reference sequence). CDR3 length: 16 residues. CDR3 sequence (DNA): TGTGCCAGTAGTTCAGGACAGGGGGTTCCAACAGATACGCAGTATTTT. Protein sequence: CASSSGQGVPTDTQYF.

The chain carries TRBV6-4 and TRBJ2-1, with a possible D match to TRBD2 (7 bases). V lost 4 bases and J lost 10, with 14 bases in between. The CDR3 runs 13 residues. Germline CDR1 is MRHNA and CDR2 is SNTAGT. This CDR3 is CASSGLRGAEQFF. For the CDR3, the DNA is TGTGCCAGCAGTGGCCTCCGGGGGGCGGAGCAGTTCTTC.

CDR3 region: CASSLVRGAGQGNSPLHF. CDR3 nucleotides: TGTGCCAGCAGCTTGGTCAGGGGGGCCGGACAGGGGAATTCACCCCTCCACTTT. J is TRBJ1-6 and V is TRBV5-4; 9 positions match TRBD1. Germline V lookup: CDR1 SGHNT, CDR2 YYREEE (reference sequence). The CDR3 spans 18 residues. Trimming took 0 bases from V and 7 from J; bases not matched to a gene: 11.

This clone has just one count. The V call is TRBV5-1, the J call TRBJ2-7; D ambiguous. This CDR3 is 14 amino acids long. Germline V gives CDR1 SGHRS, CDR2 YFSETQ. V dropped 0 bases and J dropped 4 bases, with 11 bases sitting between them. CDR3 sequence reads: CASSLGGGDYEQYF. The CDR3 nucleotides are TGCGCCAGCAGCTTGGGTGGCGGCGATTACGAGCAGTACTTC.

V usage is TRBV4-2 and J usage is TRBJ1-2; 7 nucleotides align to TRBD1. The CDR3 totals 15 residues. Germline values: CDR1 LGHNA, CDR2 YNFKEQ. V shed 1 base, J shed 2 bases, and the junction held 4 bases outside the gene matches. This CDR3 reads CASSQGQGPNYGYTF. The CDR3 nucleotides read TGTGCCAGCAGCCAAGGACAGGGTCCGAACTATGGCTACACCTTC.

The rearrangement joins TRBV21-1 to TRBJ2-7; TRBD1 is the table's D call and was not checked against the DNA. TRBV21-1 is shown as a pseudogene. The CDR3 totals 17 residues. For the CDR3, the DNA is TGTGCCAGCCCACTGGCAGGCCAGTCTCGAACGGACTACGAGCAGTACTTC. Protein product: CASPLAGQSRTDYEQYF.

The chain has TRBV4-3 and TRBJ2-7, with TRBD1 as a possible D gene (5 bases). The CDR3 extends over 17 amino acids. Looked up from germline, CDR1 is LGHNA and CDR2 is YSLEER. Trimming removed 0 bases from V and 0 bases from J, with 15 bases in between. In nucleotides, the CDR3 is TGCGCCAGCAGCCAAGATTTGGTCGAGGACACCTCCTACGAGCAGTACTTC. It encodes CASSQDLVEDTSYEQYF.

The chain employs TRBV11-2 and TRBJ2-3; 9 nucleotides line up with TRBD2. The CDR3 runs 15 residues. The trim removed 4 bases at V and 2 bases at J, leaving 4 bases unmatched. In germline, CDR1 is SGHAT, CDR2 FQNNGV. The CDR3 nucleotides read TGTGCCAGCAGCTCACTAGCGGGTCCCACAGATACGCAGTATTTT. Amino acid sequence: CASSSLAGPTDTQYF. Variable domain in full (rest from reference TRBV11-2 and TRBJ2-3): EAGVAQSPRYKIIEKRQSVAFWCNPISGHATLYWYQQILGQGPKLLIQFQNNGVVDDSQLPKDRFSAERLKGVDSTLKIQPAKLEDSAVYLCASSSLAGPTDTQYFGPGTRLTVL.

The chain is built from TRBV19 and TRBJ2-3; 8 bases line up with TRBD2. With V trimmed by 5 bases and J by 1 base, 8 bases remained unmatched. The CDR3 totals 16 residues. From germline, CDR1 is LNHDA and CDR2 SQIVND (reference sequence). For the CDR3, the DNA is TGTGCCAGTAGTCCCCAGCGGGAGTTGGGCACAGATACGCAGTATTTT. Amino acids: CASSPQRELGTDTQYF.

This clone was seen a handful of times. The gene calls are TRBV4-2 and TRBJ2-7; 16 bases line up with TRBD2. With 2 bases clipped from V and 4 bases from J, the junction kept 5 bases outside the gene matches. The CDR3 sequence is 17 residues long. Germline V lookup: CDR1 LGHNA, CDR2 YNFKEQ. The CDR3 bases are TGTGCCAGCAGCCAACAGGGGGGACTAGCGGGAGGGTACGAGCAGTACTTC. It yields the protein CASSQQGGLAGGYEQYF.

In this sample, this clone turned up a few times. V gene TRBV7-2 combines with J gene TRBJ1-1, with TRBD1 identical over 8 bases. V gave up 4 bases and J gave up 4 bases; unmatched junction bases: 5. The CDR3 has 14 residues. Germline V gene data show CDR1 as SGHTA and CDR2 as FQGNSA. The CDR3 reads CASSSSGGGTEAFF. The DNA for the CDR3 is TGTGCCAGCAGCTCCTCAGGGGGCGGCACTGAAGCTTTCTTT.

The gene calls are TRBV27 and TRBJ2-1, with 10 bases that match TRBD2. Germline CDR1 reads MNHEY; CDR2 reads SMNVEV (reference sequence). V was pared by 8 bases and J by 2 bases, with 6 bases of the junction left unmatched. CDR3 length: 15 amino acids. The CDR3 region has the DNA TGTGCCAGCGGAAAAGGGACTAGCGCCTACAATGAGCAGTTCTTC. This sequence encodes CASGKGTSAYNEQFF.

The CDR3 DNA follows: TGTGCCAGCAGTCCAGCTTTTGGGACTAGCGGAGTCCTAAGCTCCTACAATGAGCAGTTCTTC. It translates to CASSPAFGTSGVLSSYNEQFF. The chain carries TRBV7-8 and TRBJ2-1, with 11 bases fitting TRBD2. The CDR3 is 21 amino acids. V shed 6 bases, J shed 0 bases, and the junction held 19 bases outside the gene matches. CDR1 and CDR2 from the germline V gene are SGHVS and FQNEAQ.

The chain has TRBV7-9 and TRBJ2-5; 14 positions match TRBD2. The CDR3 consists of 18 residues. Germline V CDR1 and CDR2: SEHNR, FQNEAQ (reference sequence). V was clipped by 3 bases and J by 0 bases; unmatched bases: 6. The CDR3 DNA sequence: TGTGCCAGCAGCTTGGGACTAGCGGGAGACCCTTACCAAGAGACCCAGTACTTC. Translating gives CASSLGLAGDPYQETQYF.

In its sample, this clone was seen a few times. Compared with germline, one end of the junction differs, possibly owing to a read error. The CDR3 DNA sequence: TGTGCTAGCAGCGGACAAATCCAAGAGACCCAGTACTTC. This codes for CASSGQIQETQYF. The rearrangement joins TRBV7-7 to TRBJ2-5, with D perhaps matching TRBD1 or TRBD2 (5 bases each). Germline V gene data show CDR1 as SSHAT and CDR2 as FNYEAQ (reference sequence). The CDR3 extends over 13 amino acids. Using reference TRBV7-7 and TRBJ2-5 for the parts outside the CDR3, the full variable domain is GAGVSQSPRYKVTKRGQDVTLRCDPISSHATLYWYQQALGQGPEFLTYFNYEAQPDKSGLPSDRFSAERPEGSISTLTIQRTEQRDSAMYRCASSGQIQETQYFGPGTRLLVL.

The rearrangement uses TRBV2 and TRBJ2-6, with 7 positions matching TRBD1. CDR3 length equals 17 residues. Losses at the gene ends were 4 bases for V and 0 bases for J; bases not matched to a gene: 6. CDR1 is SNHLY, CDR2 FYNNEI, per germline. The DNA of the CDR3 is TGTGCCAGCAGTGGACAGGGCCTCCTCTCTGGGGCCAACGTCCTGACTTTC. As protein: CASSGQGLLSGANVLTF.

CDR3 in DNA: TGTGCCAGCAGTTACGAAGGGGTATGGGGAAACACCATATATTTT. Translation: CASSYEGVWGNTIYF. The chain joins TRBV6-6 to TRBJ1-3, with D perhaps TRBD1 (5 bases). The germline V and J ends were trimmed by 2 bases and 4 bases, with 12 bases remaining between them. Germline CDR1 and CDR2: MNHNY and SVGAGI (reference sequence). The length of the CDR3 is 15 residues.

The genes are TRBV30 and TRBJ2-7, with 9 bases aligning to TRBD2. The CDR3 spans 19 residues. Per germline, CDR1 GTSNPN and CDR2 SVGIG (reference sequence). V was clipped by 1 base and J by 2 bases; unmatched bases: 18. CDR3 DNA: TGTGCCTGGAGTGCGAGGGGGCTAGCGGGAAGGCCGTCGGCCTACGAGCAGTACTTC. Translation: CAWSARGLAGRPSAYEQYF.

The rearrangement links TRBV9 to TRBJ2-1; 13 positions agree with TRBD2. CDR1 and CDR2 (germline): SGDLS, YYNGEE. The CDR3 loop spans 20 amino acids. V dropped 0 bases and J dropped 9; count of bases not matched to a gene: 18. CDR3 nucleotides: TGTGCCAGCAGCGTAGGACTGAGACAGGGGACTAGCGGGAAGGAGGGTGAGCAGTTCTTC. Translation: CASSVGLRQGTSGKEGEQFF.

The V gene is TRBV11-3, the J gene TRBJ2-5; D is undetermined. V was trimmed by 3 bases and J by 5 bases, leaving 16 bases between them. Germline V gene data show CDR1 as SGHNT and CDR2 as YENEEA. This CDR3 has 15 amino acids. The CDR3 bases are TGTGCCAGCAGCTTCTTCCCGAGTAGTTACGAGACCCAGTACTTC. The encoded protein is CASSFFPSSYETQYF.